This T cell receptor beta chain was captured in a study of T-cell memory formation after mild COVID-19. CDR1 is SNHLY, CDR2 FYNNEI, per germline. The CDR3 length is 15 residues. Unmatched junction bases numbered 8, after V lost 4 bases and J lost 8 bases. Study-wide points: Contracting clones from day 15 to 85 showed balanced CD4/CD8; later expanders favored CD4+.

This clonotype occurred many times. Antigen specificity is unknown. TCRdb processed the 5' RACE reads anew with MiXCR; each CDR3 protein has one entry. The data contain nearly 350,000 distinct CDR3 sequences, 10% to 15% of them singletons. The receptor comes from a man between 18 and 35 years old who had mild COVID-19 (a few samples of this study predate the infection). Cell type and time point are not known. The sequenced sample consisted of PBMCs or a T cell subset sorted from them (not recorded which). The rearrangement links TRBV2 to TRBJ2-1, with 10 bases fitting TRBD1. The chain's CDR3 is CASSAWTGGYDEQFF. In DNA, the CDR3 is TGTGCCAGCAGTGCCTGGACAGGGGGGTACGATGAGCAGTTCTTC.